What follows are 32 T cell receptor beta chains derived from one specimen sequenced in a study of blood T cells in healthy people across ages. A second PCR, run for roughly 7 to 12 cycles, used a sample-barcoded 5' primer plus a J-beta primer mix. TCRdb called the 5' RACE reads again in MiXCR, with one record for every CDR3 protein. The repertoire includes hundreds of thousands of distinct CDR3 sequences, roughly 30% of them detected once, and more than 15% sits in the top ten. The sample comprised blood. All receptors derive from a woman of 80 years or more in good health.

This clonotype showed up many times. The V gene is TRBV30, the J gene TRBJ2-7, with D uncertain. Germline V gene data show CDR1 as GTSNPN and CDR2 as SVGIG (reference sequence). This CDR3 spans 12 amino acids. The V gene lost 4 bases and the J gene lost 0 bases, with 7 bases spanning the gap. The CDR3 loop reads CAWKGSSYEQYF. The CDR3 DNA reads TGTGCCTGGAAGGGCAGCTCCTACGAGCAGTACTTC.

This clonotype was counted a few times. This may come from a read error, since a much larger clone is one base off. The chain employs TRBV5-1 and TRBJ2-7, with 9 bases matching TRBD1. This CDR3 is built from 15 residues. CDR1 is SGHRS, CDR2 YFSETQ, per germline. After removal of 1 base from V and 7 bases from J, the junction contained 9 bases not matched to a gene. CDR3 in amino acids: CASSLSTGGIGEQYF. CDR3 DNA sequence: TGCGCCAGCAGCTTGTCGACAGGGGGGATAGGTGAGCAGTACTTC.

This clonotype showed up many times. The genes are TRBV20-1 and TRBJ2-7; 9 bases are shared with TRBD2. Trimming removed 5 bases from V and 5 bases from J; junction bases left unmatched: 13. From germline, CDR1 is DFQATT and CDR2 SNEGSKA (reference sequence). CDR3 length: 15 residues. The CDR3 protein is CSAGLASGAVDEQYF. The CDR3 DNA is TGCAGTGCTGGATTAGCTAGCGGGGCCGTCGACGAGCAGTACTTC.

This clonotype was detected many times. V usage is TRBV5-1 and J usage is TRBJ2-5; no clear D. There are 13 residues in the CDR3. CDR1 and CDR2 (germline): SGHRS, YFSETQ. Trimming left V 3 bases short and J 7 bases short, with 13 bases between. The CDR3 DNA follows: TGCGCCAGCAGCTCTGGGGATCCTTGGACCCAGTACTTC. Amino acid sequence: CASSSGDPWTQYF. Using reference TRBV5-1 and TRBJ2-5 for the parts outside the CDR3, the full variable domain is KAGVTQTPRYLIKTRGQQVTLSCSPISGHRSVSWYQQTPGQGLQFLFEYFSETQRNKGNFPGRFSGRQFSNSRSEMNVSTLELGDSALYLCASSSGDPWTQYFGPGTRLLVL.

Notes on this clonotype: Possible read error: a much larger clone is one base away. The chain employs TRBV5-6 and TRBJ2-7; D remains ambiguous. Germline lookup yields CDR1 SGHDT and CDR2 YYEEEE. Trimming left V 10 bases short and J 4 bases short, with 30 bases between. The CDR3 is made up of 17 amino acids. CDR3 protein: CAGKRMTSPILKYEQYF. The DNA of the CDR3 is TGTGCCGGCAAAAGGATGACCTCACCGATTTTAAAATACGAGCAGTACTTC.

Comment on this clonotype: This may come from a read error, since a much larger clone is one base off. The chain is built from TRBV20-1 and TRBJ1-2; no definite D call. The CDR3 is 12 residues long. Trimming pared 0 bases from V and 7 bases from J, leaving 9 bases between. Germline lookup yields CDR1 DFQATT and CDR2 SNEGSKA (reference sequence). DNA of the CDR3: TGCAGTGCTAGAGATGTCCTATGTGGCTACACCTTC. Amino acid sequence: CSARDVLCGYTF.

As to this clonotype: Given a much more abundant clone one base away, this may be a read error. The chain links TRBV20-1 to TRBJ2-5, with D possibly TRBD1 on 8 matching bases. The CDR3 runs to 14 residues. CDR1 and CDR2 from the germline V gene are DFQATT and SNEGSKA (reference sequence). Between the trimmed V and J ends, which lost 6 bases and 11 bases, there was a span of 25 bases. The CDR3 DNA sequence: TGCAGTGCCCGGATACAGGGGGGGCGCGATGAGCAGTACTTC. Its translation is CSARIQGGRDEQYF.

This clonotype was found many times. The chain employs TRBV4-1 and TRBJ2-5, with D possibly being TRBD1 (5 bases). CDR1 is MGHRA, CDR2 YSYEKL, per germline. This CDR3 contains 16 residues. The germline V and J ends were trimmed by 0 bases and 5 bases, with 16 bases remaining between them. CDR3 sequence reads: CASSQDGAAGRETQYF. Written as DNA, the CDR3 is TGCGCCAGCAGCCAAGATGGGGCCGCAGGGCGGGAGACCCAGTACTTC.

This clonotype was observed many times. The chain carries TRBV4-2 and TRBJ2-7; unclear D gene. V shed 1 base and J shed 1 base, with 8 bases lying between them. Germline-derived CDR1 and CDR2 are LGHNA and YNFKEQ. The CDR3 is 14 residues long. As DNA, the CDR3 is TGTGCCAGCAGCCAAGGATCTGAATCCTACGAGCAGTACTTC. It translates to CASSQGSESYEQYF.

A few counts support this clonotype. The V gene is TRBV20-1, the J gene TRBJ1-1; 8 nucleotides match TRBD1. The junction had 8 bases not matched to a gene; V was cut back by 3 bases and J by 5 bases. The CDR3 covers 14 residues. The germline CDR1 and CDR2 sequences are DFQATT and SNEGSKA (reference sequence). The chain's CDR3 is CSASLSRGLTEAFF. In DNA, the CDR3 is TGCAGTGCTAGTCTGAGCAGGGGGCTGACTGAAGCTTTCTTT.

The sample holds a few counts of this clonotype. This sequence joins TRBV5-1 and TRBJ2-7, with 10 positions matching TRBD1. Trimming took 0 bases from V and 2 from J; bases not matched to a gene: 8. The CDR3 is made up of 17 amino acids. Per germline, CDR1 SGHRS and CDR2 YFSETQ. The DNA for the CDR3 is TGCGCCAGCAGCTTGGCCCTCCCCGGGACAGGGGCCTACGAGCAGTACTTC. It is translated as CASSLALPGTGAYEQYF.

V usage is TRBV4-2 and J usage is TRBJ1-5; D remains unclear. The CDR3 runs 17 residues. Trimming removed 0 bases from V and 4 bases from J, with 16 bases in between. CDR1 and CDR2 (germline): LGHNA, YNFKEQ. CDR3: CASSQDGQLQENQPQHF. CDR3 nucleotides: TGTGCCAGCAGCCAAGATGGGCAGTTGCAGGAGAATCAGCCCCAGCATTTT.

The table lists this clonotype with many counts. The chain links TRBV9 to TRBJ1-5; D is unresolved. The germline V and J ends were trimmed by 0 bases and 2 bases, with 6 bases remaining between them. The length of the CDR3 is 14 residues. CDR1 and CDR2 (germline): SGDLS, YYNGEE. The CDR3 coding sequence is TGTGCCAGCAGCGTAGACCAGGGCAATCAGCCCCAGCATTTT. Translated: CASSVDQGNQPQHF.

This clonotype was observed a single time. The gene calls are TRBV6-2 or TRBV6-3 and TRBJ2-1; D may correspond to TRBD1 or TRBD2 (5 bases each). The CDR3 consists of 12 residues. Per the germline V gene, CDR1 is MNHEY and CDR2 is SVGEGT. V gave up 9 bases and J gave up 10 bases, with 16 bases separating them. CDR3 bases: TGTGCCAGTTCCCAAACACGGGACGAGCAGTTCTTC. Amino acid sequence: CASSQTRDEQFF.

This clonotype was observed many times. The gene calls are TRBV20-1 and TRBJ2-5; D is unresolved. The CDR3 totals 15 residues. Trimming removed 2 bases at V and 0 bases at J, with 13 bases between. Germline CDR1 and CDR2: DFQATT and SNEGSKA (reference sequence). The CDR3 is CSARTHRADQETQYF. The CDR3 DNA sequence: TGCAGTGCTAGAACGCACCGGGCCGACCAAGAGACCCAGTACTTC.

Points on this clonotype: Germline is not matched at one junction end, which may reflect a read error. This sequence joins TRBV12-3 or TRBV12-4 and TRBJ2-2; a possible D gene is TRBD2 (6 bases). The CDR3 loop spans 15 amino acids. This CDR3 reads CASNTGLPNTGERFF. As DNA, the CDR3 is TGTGCCAGCAACACGGGACTGCCGAACACCGGGGAGCGGTTTTTT.

This clonotype was recorded at least ten times. The rearrangement uses TRBV7-9 and TRBJ2-5, with 11 bases fitting TRBD1. Losses at the gene ends were 5 bases for V and 5 bases for J; bases not matched to a gene: 10. CDR1 and CDR2 (germline): SEHNR, FQNEAQ (reference sequence). The CDR3 runs to 16 residues. CDR3 nucleotide sequence: TGTGCCAGCAGCGGAGGGACAGGGGGGAGTCACGAGACCCAGTACTTC. Translation: CASSGGTGGSHETQYF.

This clonotype was found many times. J is TRBJ1-2 and V is TRBV6-2 or TRBV6-3; 10 bases fit TRBD1. The length of the CDR3 is 14 residues. Germline trimming cut 7 bases from V and 4 bases from J; bases unmatched to any gene: 6. Per germline, CDR1 MNHEY and CDR2 SVGEGT. This CDR3 is CASTGQGESYGYTF. Here the CDR3 DNA reads TGTGCCAGCACCGGACAGGGGGAAAGCTATGGCTACACCTTC.

A few counts support this clonotype. The gene calls are TRBV20-1 and TRBJ1-4; 8 positions agree with TRBD1. Germline V gene sequence: CDR1 DFQATT, CDR2 SNEGSKA (reference sequence). This CDR3 contains 14 residues. V lost 3 bases to trimming and J lost 7 bases; unmatched junction nucleotides: 7. CDR3 protein: CSAREDRGIEKLFF. The DNA of the CDR3 is TGCAGTGCTAGGGAAGACAGGGGTATTGAAAAACTGTTTTTT.

This clonotype was seen just once. The conserved final phenylalanine or tryptophan is absent from the CDR3, which likely points to a read error. The rearrangement joins TRBV7-9 to TRBJ2-3, with TRBD2 matching over 7 bases. The CDR3 is 14 residues long. V lost 5 bases, J lost 7 bases, and 9 bases stayed unmatched. Germline V gene sequence: CDR1 SEHNR, CDR2 FQNEAQ (reference sequence). In nucleotides, the CDR3 is TGTGCCAGCAGCCTAGGCGGGAGTGTGAATACGCAGTATGTT. It codes for CASSLGGSVNTQYV.

This clonotype was seen at least ten times. The chain employs TRBV20-1 and TRBJ2-1; TRBD2 aligns across 9 bases. Unmatched junction bases numbered 7, after V lost 2 bases and J lost 11 bases. The CDR3 length is 13 residues. Germline CDR1 and CDR2: DFQATT and SNEGSKA (reference sequence). The CDR3 protein is CSARLAGEGKQFF. In nucleotides, the CDR3 is TGCAGTGCTAGATTAGCGGGGGAAGGTAAGCAGTTCTTC.

In regard to this clonotype: Here the CDR3 omits its conserved ending phenylalanine or tryptophan, so a read error is the likely source. This chain joins TRBV7-2 and TRBJ2-2, with a tentative D call TRBD2 (7 bases). Germline values: CDR1 SGHTA, CDR2 FQGNSA. The CDR3 runs to 15 residues. With 2 bases removed from V and 7 bases from J, the gap between germline ends came to 14 bases. In DNA form, the CDR3 reads TGTGCCAGCAGCTTACGCGGGGGCCGTATCGGGGAGCTGTTTTGT. This translates into CASSLRGGRIGELFC.

This clonotype was detected a few times. The chain is built from TRBV5-1 and TRBJ2-7; D is perhaps TRBD1 (6 bases). Trimming left V 3 bases short and J 5 bases short, with 15 bases between. CDR1 is SGHRS and CDR2 is YFSETQ in the germline V gene. The CDR3 length is 14 residues. The CDR3 nucleotides read TGCGCCAGCAGCTCCTCCGGACAGAATGACGAGCAGTACTTC. Its translation is CASSSSGQNDEQYF.

For this clonotype: This clone may be a read error of a much larger clone one base away. The conserved phenylalanine or tryptophan normally closing the CDR3 is absent here, so this likely arose from a read error. The chain employs TRBV6-5 and TRBJ2-7; 9 nucleotides line up with TRBD2. V gave up 0 bases and J gave up 2 bases; unmatched junction bases: 5. The CDR3 runs 16 residues. Germline CDR1 and CDR2: MNHEY and SVGAGI. The CDR3 is CASSYSAGGDPYEQYS. CDR3 bases: TGTGCCAGCAGTTACTCCGCGGGGGGGGACCCCTACGAGCAGTACTCC.

The chain recombines TRBV3-1 with TRBJ1-1; no clear D. Per the germline V gene, CDR1 is LGHDT and CDR2 is YNNKEL (reference sequence). The CDR3 sequence is 15 residues long. Trimming stripped 5 bases from V and 2 bases from J, with 15 bases between. The DNA for the CDR3 is TGTGCCAGCAGCGGATCCCCAACACCTAACACTGAAGCTTTCTTT. Translated: CASSGSPTPNTEAFF.

This clonotype was counted between two and nine times. The chain is built from TRBV25-1 and TRBJ2-2; 7 nucleotides match TRBD1. V gave up 3 bases and J gave up 3 bases; unmatched junction bases: 4. The CDR3 is made up of 15 amino acids. Germline V gene sequence: CDR1 MGHDK, CDR2 SYGVNS. The CDR3 reads CASSDRGTYTGELFF. The CDR3, as DNA: TGTGCCAGCAGTGACAGGGGGACGTACACCGGGGAGCTGTTTTTT.

Concerning this clonotype itself: The CDR3 end shows no conserved phenylalanine or tryptophan, and so a read error is likely. The chain uses TRBV7-8 and TRBJ2-7; 10 bases align to TRBD2. V lost 8 bases and J lost 7; bases outside the gene matches: 17. The CDR3 length is 16 residues. Germline CDR1 reads SGHVS; CDR2 reads FQNEAQ. The CDR3 here is CASVAWASGGNNEQYL. DNA of the CDR3: TGTGCCAGCGTGGCTTGGGCTAGCGGGGGTAATAATGAGCAGTACTTA.

The chain uses TRBV5-3 and TRBJ1-3; D not resolved. TRBV5-3 is an open reading frame, and its role is uncertain. The CDR3 runs 14 residues. Between the trimmed V and J ends, which lost 8 bases and 4 bases, there was a span of 16 bases. CDR3 protein: CASSQVTPGNTIYF. The DNA of the CDR3 is TGTGCCAGCAGCCAAGTGACACCGGGAAACACCATATATTTT.

A word on this clonotype: This clone may be a read error of a much larger clone one base away. For the CDR3, the DNA is TGCGCCAGCAAGACTAGCGGGGGGGCGGCCTACAATAAGCAGTTCTTC. Encoded protein: CASKTSGGAAYNKQFF. The rearrangement links TRBV4-1 to TRBJ2-1; 14 bases fit TRBD2. This CDR3 is 16 amino acids long. Germline CDR1 is MGHRA and CDR2 is YSYEKL.

As for this clonotype: One base away lies a much larger clone, so this may be a sequencing read error. The chain recombines TRBV20-1 with TRBJ2-1, with D possibly TRBD1 on 6 matching bases. V was pared by 3 bases and J by 6 bases, with 15 bases between. The CDR3 totals 14 residues. Germline lookup yields CDR1 DFQATT and CDR2 SNEGSKA (reference sequence). The CDR3 DNA sequence: TGCAGTGCTAGGGCAGGGGTAGTACTCAATGAGCAGTTCTTC. This codes for CSARAGVVLNEQFF.

As concerns this clonotype: This may stem from a read error, because a much larger clone lies one nucleotide away. CDR3 residues: CASSHGSTGRYEQYF. In DNA, the CDR3 is TGTGCCAGCAGCCATGGGTCGACAGGGCGCTACGAGCAGTACTTC. The V call is TRBV11-2, the J call TRBJ2-4; TRBD1 matches at 7 bases. The J call is in doubt because the DNA end fits TRBJ2-7 better. Germline V gives CDR1 SGHAT, CDR2 FQNNGV. The CDR3 spans 15 residues.

The chain carries TRBV4-2 and TRBJ2-3, with D unclear. Deletions cut 0 bases from V and 0 bases from J, with 10 bases between. The CDR3 runs 16 residues. Germline assignment: CDR1 LGHNA and CDR2 YNFKEQ. In DNA, the CDR3 is TGTGCCAGCAGCCAAGAGGAAGGCAGGAGCACAGATACGCAGTATTTT. Encoded protein: CASSQEEGRSTDTQYF.